The 23 T cell receptor beta chains below come from one sample, sequenced in a study of T cell responses to AZD1222 COVID-19 vaccine (dated by TCRdb to the early 2020s). What the time point label conveys for this sample: about 28 days (+/-7) after the second vaccine dose. The library was obtained by the immunoSEQ multiplex PCR assay. This immuneACCESS table, as held by TCRdb, lists in-frame sequences with V and J called but not all clones. Of the missing ones, under half trace to an unresolved V gene in checked studies; the others have no known cause. This sample comprises about 150,000 clones, about 89% of them detected only once. The ten largest clones capture roughly 9.7% of the sample. The sequencing used peripheral blood, collected 28 days after the second AZD1222 dose. The receptors were gathered from an adult who received the AZD1222 COVID-19 vaccine.

This sequence joins TRBV5-1 and TRBJ2-3, with D hard to call. V was trimmed by 0 bases and J by 5 bases, leaving 4 bases between them. The germline V gene has CDR1 SGHRS and CDR2 YFSETQ. The CDR3 consists of 12 residues. CDR3 coding DNA: TGCGCCAGCAGCTTGGATGTAGATACGCAGTATTTT. Residues: CASSLDVDTQYF. Full variable domain (missing parts from reference TRBV5-1 and TRBJ2-3): KAGVTQTPRYLIKTRGQQVTLSCSPISGHRSVSWYQQTPGQGLQFLFEYFSETQRNKGNFPGRFSGRQFSNSRSEMNVSTLELGDSALYLCASSLDVDTQYFGPGTRLTVL.

The gene calls are TRBV6-5 and TRBJ2-7; D is possibly TRBD1 or TRBD2 (6 bases each). V dropped 7 bases and J dropped 3 bases, with 16 bases sitting between them. This CDR3 is 14 amino acids long. The germline gives CDR1 MNHEY, CDR2 SVGAGI. This CDR3 reads CASNTGGRFYEQYF. For the CDR3, the DNA is TGTGCCAGCAACACCGGGGGCAGATTCTACGAGCAGTACTTC.

The table lists this clone with a count of one. The chain has TRBV5-1 and TRBJ2-3; D unclear. The CDR3 contains 14 residues. The germline V gene has CDR1 SGHRS and CDR2 YFSETQ. Trimming stripped 0 bases from V and 1 base from J, with 6 bases between. The CDR3 nucleotides are TGCGCCAGCAGCTTGGGTCGTGGCACAGATACGCAGTATTTT. Translating it yields CASSLGRGTDTQYF.

The genes are TRBV18 and TRBJ2-1; tentatively, D is TRBD1 (5 bases). Germline V lookup: CDR1 KGHSH, CDR2 LQKENI. The V gene lost 0 bases and the J gene lost 4 bases, with 7 bases spanning the gap. The CDR3 runs to 14 residues. CDR3 coding DNA: TGTGCCAGCTCACCACCGCAGGGATACAATGAGCAGTTCTTC. Translating gives CASSPPQGYNEQFF.

This chain joins TRBV28 and TRBJ1-2; a possible D gene is TRBD1 (5 bases). V lost 2 bases, J lost 4 bases, and 17 bases lay in between. CDR1 is MDHEN, CDR2 SYDVKM, per germline. The CDR3 totals 16 residues. The CDR3 reads CASSLGQGAGVYGYTF. The CDR3 DNA reads as TGTGCCAGCAGTTTAGGGCAGGGCGCGGGTGTCTATGGCTACACCTTC.

This chain joins TRBV5-4 and TRBJ2-7; the D call may be TRBD1 or TRBD2 (6 bases each). CDR1 is SGHNT and CDR2 is YYREEE in the germline V gene (reference sequence). CDR3 size: 15 residues. V was clipped by 0 bases and J by 3 bases, with 13 bases between them. The CDR3, as DNA: TGTGCCAGCAGCTTGGCGGGGGCCGCAGGCTACGAGCAGTACTTC. Protein sequence: CASSLAGAAGYEQYF.

The rearrangement joins TRBV5-1 to TRBJ1-1; possibly TRBD1 for D (5 bases). Trimming pared 4 bases from V and 5 bases from J, leaving 15 bases between. CDR3 length equals 14 residues. Germline V gene lookup returns CDR1 SGHRS and CDR2 YFSETQ. This chain's CDR3 is CASSRQGKETEAFF. The CDR3 DNA reads TGCGCCAGCAGCCGGCAGGGAAAGGAAACTGAAGCTTTCTTT.

This clone was seen a few times. V gene TRBV6-2 or TRBV6-3 combines with J gene TRBJ1-2; TRBD1 might be the D (5 bases). There are 14 residues in the CDR3. V was trimmed by 5 bases and J by 2 bases, leaving 12 bases between them. Germline CDR1 reads MNHEY; CDR2 reads SVGEGT. CDR3 in amino acids: CASSPGSGNYGYTF. In DNA, the CDR3 is TGTGCCAGCAGTCCAGGGAGTGGAAACTATGGCTACACCTTC.

The chain uses TRBV7-2 and TRBJ2-1, with TRBD2 matching 14 bases. With V trimmed by 3 bases and J by 7 bases, 5 bases remained unmatched. Germline CDR1 is SGHTA and CDR2 is FQGNSA. CDR3 length: 16 amino acids. CDR3 in amino acids: CASSLGGLAGGNEQFF. CDR3 nucleotides: TGTGCCAGCAGCTTGGGAGGACTAGCGGGAGGAAATGAGCAGTTCTTC.

This chain connects TRBV19 to TRBJ2-1, with 8 bases that match TRBD2. The CDR3 totals 17 residues. From germline, CDR1 is LNHDA and CDR2 SQIVND (reference sequence). V shed 1 base and J 0 bases; nucleotides not matched to a gene: 5. The CDR3 DNA sequence: TGTGCCAGTAGTATAGGGTTCAGCGGGAGCTCCTACAATGAGCAGTTCTTC. Protein: CASSIGFSGSSYNEQFF.

This chain links TRBV2 with TRBJ2-1, with D unclear. The germline V and J ends were trimmed by 6 bases and 9 bases, with 12 bases remaining between them. Germline lookup yields CDR1 SNHLY and CDR2 FYNNEI. The CDR3 is 12 residues long. The CDR3 here is CASRTDGPEQFF. The CDR3 DNA follows: TGTGCCAGCAGGACGGACGGACCTGAGCAGTTCTTC.

The V and J genes are TRBV9 and TRBJ2-1; D is unclear. The CDR3 length is 15 residues. Germline values: CDR1 SGDLS, CDR2 YYNGEE. The V and J ends lost 2 bases and 0 bases respectively, with 9 bases between them. CDR3 DNA sequence: TGTGCCAGCAGCGTGGATGGAGACTCCTACAATGAGCAGTTCTTC. Residues: CASSVDGDSYNEQFF.

This clone has a handful of counts. V is TRBV30 and J is TRBJ1-1; D is unclear. Germline CDR1 and CDR2: GTSNPN and SVGIG (reference sequence). The CDR3 length is 11 residues. Deletions cut 2 bases from V and 3 bases from J, with 4 bases between. CDR3 sequence (DNA): TGTGCCTGGAGTAGGGACACTGAAGCTTTCTTT. It is translated as CAWSRDTEAFF.

The chain joins TRBV19 to TRBJ1-2; 10 positions agree with TRBD1. Germline loops: CDR1 LNHDA, CDR2 SQIVND (reference sequence). The V and J ends lost 6 bases and 8 bases, in that order; junction bases with no gene match: 15. The CDR3 is 16 residues long. CDR3 nucleotides: TGTGCCAGTAGAAACCTCCCGGGACAGGGGAATCTAGGCTACACCTTC. Protein sequence: CASRNLPGQGNLGYTF.

This clone was observed once. The chain combines TRBV5-1 with TRBJ1-2; 9 bases are shared with TRBD1. The CDR3 runs to 15 residues. J gave up 6 bases and V 4 bases, and 10 bases lay outside the gene matches. Germline CDR1 reads SGHRS; CDR2 reads YFSETQ. CDR3 in DNA: TGCGCCAGCAGCCCCATCACAGGGGGCTTGGATGGCTACACCTTC. Translating gives CASSPITGGLDGYTF.

The V gene is TRBV5-6, the J gene TRBJ2-7; the D gene is possibly TRBD1 (5 bases). V lost 6 bases to trimming and J lost 6 bases, with 22 bases between them. The CDR3 totals 15 residues. The germline gives CDR1 SGHDT, CDR2 YYEEEE. For the CDR3, the DNA is TGTGCCAGCACCACCCGGACAAGGATGATGATCGAGCAGTACTTC. This translates into CASTTRTRMMIEQYF.

The chain carries TRBV24-1 and TRBJ2-1; a possible D gene is TRBD1 (5 bases). Germline V gene data show CDR1 as KGHDR and CDR2 as SFDVKD. The V and J ends lost 1 base and 7 bases respectively, with 7 bases between them. There are 13 residues in the CDR3. Written as DNA, the CDR3 is TGTGCCACCAGTGATTTCTACAGGAATGAGCAGTTCTTC. Its protein product is CATSDFYRNEQFF.

The gene calls are TRBV2 and TRBJ1-4; D call uncertain. The germline gives CDR1 SNHLY, CDR2 FYNNEI. V was cut by 6 bases and J by 8 bases, with 10 bases left in between. This CDR3 has 12 residues. CDR3 sequence: CASSAVREKLFF. As DNA, the CDR3 is TGTGCCAGCAGCGCCGTTAGGGAAAAACTGTTTTTT.

This clone is medium-sized within its sample. This chain connects TRBV9 to TRBJ1-1, with a weak D call TRBD1 (5 bases). Germline V gene data show CDR1 as SGDLS and CDR2 as YYNGEE. The CDR3 contains 13 residues. V was cut by 3 bases and J by 3 bases, with 9 bases left in between. CDR3 loop: CASSDPGDTEAFF. The CDR3 DNA follows: TGTGCCAGCAGCGACCCGGGGGACACTGAAGCTTTCTTT.

V is TRBV11-2 and J is TRBJ2-7; D is ambiguous. Germline V gene lookup returns CDR1 SGHAT and CDR2 FQNNGV. This CDR3 region has 14 residues. The V and J ends lost 2 bases and 6 bases respectively, with 14 bases between them. For the CDR3, the DNA is TGTGCCAGCAGCTTAATCGGGTCGAGAGGCGAGCAGTACTTC. Its translation: CASSLIGSRGEQYF.

The V and J genes are TRBV15 and TRBJ2-1; D is perhaps TRBD2 (5 bases). Germline V gene lookup returns CDR1 LNHNV and CDR2 YYDKDF (reference sequence). V was trimmed by 0 bases and J by 5 bases, leaving 5 bases between them. The CDR3 is 13 residues long. The CDR3, as DNA: TGTGCCACCAGCAGAGAGACTAACAATGAGCAGTTCTTC. Translated, it gives CATSRETNNEQFF.

In DNA form, the CDR3 reads TGTGCCAGCAGCTGGATGAGAATCAGGGTGGATAGCAATCAGCCCCAGCATTTT. This translates into CASSWMRIRVDSNQPQHF. The chain couples TRBV28 to TRBJ1-5; the D gene is possibly TRBD1 (5 bases). This CDR3 spans 18 amino acids. The germline V gene encodes CDR1 MDHEN and CDR2 SYDVKM. Trimming pared 6 bases from V and 0 bases from J, leaving 21 bases between.

This chain uses TRBV7-4 with TRBJ1-4, with 8 bases matching TRBD1. The length of the CDR3 is 15 residues. The germline V gene has CDR1 SGHVT and CDR2 SQSDAQ. V shed 2 bases and J 6 bases; nucleotides not matched to a gene: 5. CDR3 residues: CASSLTAGGHEKLFF. In DNA form, the CDR3 reads TGTGCCAGCAGCTTAACGGCAGGGGGCCATGAAAAACTGTTTTTT.